This T cell receptor beta chain emerged from a study of CD8+CD57+ T cells in acquired aplastic anemia. Investigators profiled TCR beta VDJ and CDR3 from genomic DNA template. In TCRdb, the reads were re-called with MiXCR into one record per CDR3 protein. The sample carries 150,000 to 200,000 distinct CDR3 sequences, 64% recorded once. The V end lost 3 bases, the J end lost 8 bases, and 22 bases lay between the germline ends. Germline V gene data show CDR1 as SNHLY and CDR2 as FYNNEI. The CDR3 has 16 residues. This clonotype occurred a few times. The sequence was collected from a human donor with severe aplastic anemia or a healthy control (not recorded which). The sample was sorted CD4+, CD8+, or CD8+CD57+ T cells (not recorded which) from PBMCs. V gene TRBV2 combines with J gene TRBJ1-2; tentative D call: TRBD1 (5 bases). In nucleotides, the CDR3 is TGTGCCAGCAGTGACTTCCCAGGCGGGGGTGATCGGGGCTACACCTTC. Its translation is CASSDFPGGGDRGYTF.